The T cell receptor beta chain under discussion was sequenced for a study of T cell changes during pregnancy in multiple sclerosis. This clone was observed once. Sequencing used immunoSEQ multiplex PCR; TCRdb keeps in-frame clones, though not all of them. The repertoire consists of tens of thousands of clones, with 90% to 95% occurring once and the leading ten covering 0.95% to 1.5%. This CDR3 is 17 amino acids long. V gave up 1 base and J gave up 1 base; unmatched junction bases: 4. CDR1 is MDHEN, CDR2 SYDVKM, per germline. The source of this sequence is a female donor with multiple sclerosis, enrolled in a pregnancy study. V is TRBV28 and J is TRBJ2-7; TRBD2 aligns across 13 bases. This sample comprised peripheral blood, obtained before pregnancy. This chain's CDR3 is CASSLLGTSGMSYEQYF. The CDR3 DNA is TGTGCCAGCAGTTTATTGGGGACTAGCGGGATGTCCTACGAGCAGTACTTC.